The present T cell receptor beta chain was sequenced within a study of OX40 agonist ivuxolimab in advanced cancers. Study context: Ivuxolimab is a fully human IgG2 antibody that activates OX40 (CD134). Study-level findings and limits: The study observed clonal expansion of CD4+ and CD8+ blood T cells by week 6 at 0.1 to 3.0 mg/kg.

Method: immunoSEQ multiplex PCR; TCRdb's copy keeps in-frame clones and lacks some. The top ten hold around 6.7% of the sample, which has under 55,000 clones, roughly 90% seen once. A note on this clone: Antigen: not known.

The germline V gene has CDR1 LNHDA and CDR2 SQIVND (reference sequence). The CDR3 contains 13 residues. J gave up 8 bases and V 9 bases, and 12 bases lay outside the gene matches. Sample: CD4+ or CD8+ T cells sorted from blood, taken in a trial of the OX40 agonist ivuxolimab. The genes are TRBV19 and TRBJ1-2; TRBD1 aligns across 7 bases. The receptor was isolated from an adult with an advanced solid tumor such as melanoma, head and neck, liver or kidney cancer. The DNA of the CDR3 is TGTGCCAGCCGGGGCGAGGGGGCGAGCGGCTACACCTTC. It is translated as CASRGEGASGYTF.